A selection of T cell receptor beta chains follows, all from one sample in a study of OX40 agonist ivuxolimab in advanced cancers. The assay was immunoSEQ multiplex PCR, and TCRdb's table has in-frame clones only and misses some. The table records about 64,000 clones, roughly 86% of them present only once. The source material was CD4+ or CD8+ T cells sorted from blood, sampled in a trial of the OX40 agonist ivuxolimab. The origin of the receptors is an adult with an advanced solid tumor such as melanoma, head and neck, liver or kidney cancer. CDR3s include the opening cysteine and the closing phenylalanine or tryptophan. D genes are given only for firm matches. Size is stated for part of the rows, as once, few or many counts, or as a class when the clone is expanded.

.	TRBV12-5	.	TRBJ2-2	CASGLVPGELFF	TGTGCTAGTGGTTTGGTACCCGGGGAGCTGTTTTTT
TRBD1	TRBV13	few	TRBJ1-5	CASSRGGGGYDQPQHF	TGTGCCAGCAGCCGGGGCGGAGGGGGCTATGATCAGCCCCAGCATTTT
TRBD2	TRBV2	.	TRBJ2-2	CASSEGRAFTGELFF	TGTGCCAGCAGTGAGGGGAGGGCCTTCACCGGGGAGCTGTTTTTT
.	TRBV14	.	TRBJ2-7	CASSHAPYEQYF	TGTGCCAGCAGCCACGCCCCCTACGAGCAGTACTTC
TRBD1	TRBV11-2	.	TRBJ1-4	CASSLVSRNRGKLFF	TGTGCCAGCAGCTTAGTGAGCCGTAACAGGGGAAAACTGTTTTTT
.	TRBV4-1	.	TRBJ1-1	CASSQDIGTNTEAFF	TGCGCCAGCAGCCAAGATATTGGGACGAACACTGAAGCTTTCTTT
.	TRBV19	.	TRBJ1-2	CASSIGAVNYGYTF	TGTGCCAGTAGTATAGGGGCGGTGAACTATGGCTACACCTTC
TRBD1	TRBV7-2	.	TRBJ1-3	CASSRGQVSGNTIYF	TGTGCCAGCAGCCGAGGACAGGTTTCTGGAAACACCATATATTTT
.	TRBV5-6	.	TRBJ2-7	CASSFGRNYEQYF	TGTGCCAGCAGCTTTGGACGGAACTACGAGCAGTACTTC
TRBD2	TRBV2	.	TRBJ2-5	CASSGRLAAQETQYF	TGTGCCAGCAGTGGCAGACTAGCGGCCCAAGAGACCCAGTACTTC
.	TRBV12-5	.	TRBJ2-5	CASVGPQGGRGSETQYF	TGTGCTAGTGTTGGGCCCCAAGGGGGTAGAGGCTCGGAGACCCAGTACTTC
.	TRBV6-5	.	TRBJ2-5	CASSYTQTLETQYF	TGTGCCAGCAGTTACACCCAGACCTTAGAGACCCAGTACTTC
TRBD2	TRBV2	.	TRBJ2-7	CASTALAGGQQYF	TGTGCCAGCACCGCACTAGCGGGAGGCCAGCAGTACTTC
.	TRBV29-1	.	TRBJ2-7	CSVRRAYEQYF	TGCAGCGTGAGGAGGGCCTACGAGCAGTACTTC
TRBD2	TRBV4-2	.	TRBJ2-1	CASSQDLLAGPEQFF	TGTGCCAGCAGCCAAGATTTATTAGCGGGTCCGGAGCAGTTCTTC